Reported below is one TCR beta chain. This entry is derived from a study of blood T cell repertoires in COVID-19. CDR3 length: 15 amino acids. Germline V gene sequence: CDR1 MNHEY, CDR2 SMNVEV (reference sequence). J lost 3 bases, V lost 5 bases, and 4 bases had no gene match. Profiling relied on immunoSEQ multiplex PCR, and the TCRdb table lists in-frame clones only, not all of them. The sample holds roughly 230,000 clones; about 83% are singletons and the top ten take about 4%. The clonotype comes from a man aged 50 to 60 with acute or convalescent COVID-19. The V call is TRBV27, the J call TRBJ2-3; 11 bases are shared with TRBD2. The source material was peripheral blood. CDR3 DNA: TGTGCCAGCAGTCTGGGACTAGCGGTTACAGATACGCAGTATTTT. Translating it yields CASSLGLAVTDTQYF.